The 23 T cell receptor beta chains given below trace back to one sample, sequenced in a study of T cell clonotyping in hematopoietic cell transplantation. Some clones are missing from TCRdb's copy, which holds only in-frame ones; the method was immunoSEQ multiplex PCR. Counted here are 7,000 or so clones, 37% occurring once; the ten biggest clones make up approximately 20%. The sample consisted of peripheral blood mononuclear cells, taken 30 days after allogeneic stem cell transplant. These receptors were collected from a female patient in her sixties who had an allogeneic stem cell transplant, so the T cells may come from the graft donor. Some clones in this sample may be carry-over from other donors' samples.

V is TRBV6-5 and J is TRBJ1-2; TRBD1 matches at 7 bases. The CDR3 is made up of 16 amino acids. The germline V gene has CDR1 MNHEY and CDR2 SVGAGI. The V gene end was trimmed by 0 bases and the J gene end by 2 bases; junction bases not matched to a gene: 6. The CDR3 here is CASSYSEQGPNYGYTF. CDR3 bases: TGTGCCAGCAGTTACTCAGAACAGGGGCCCAACTATGGCTACACCTTC.

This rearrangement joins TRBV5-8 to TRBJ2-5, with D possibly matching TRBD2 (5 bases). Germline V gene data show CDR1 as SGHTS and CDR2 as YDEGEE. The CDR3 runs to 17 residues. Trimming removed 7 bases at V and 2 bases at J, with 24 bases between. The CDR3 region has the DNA TGTGCCAGCGGAGGAACGGGTTGGGTGGTGGGGCAAGAGACCCAGTACTTC. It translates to CASGGTGWVVGQETQYF.

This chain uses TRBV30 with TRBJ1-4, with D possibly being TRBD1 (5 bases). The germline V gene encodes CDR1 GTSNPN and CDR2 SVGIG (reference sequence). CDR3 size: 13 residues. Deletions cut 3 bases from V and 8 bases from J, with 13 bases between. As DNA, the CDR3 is TGTGCCTGGAGAAGGACATCGGGCGAAAAACTGTTTTTT. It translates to CAWRRTSGEKLFF. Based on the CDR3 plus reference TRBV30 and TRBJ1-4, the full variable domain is SQTIHQWPATLVQPVGSPLSLECTVEGTSNPNLYWYRQAAGRGLQLLFYSVGIGQISSEVPQNLSASRPQDRQFILSSKKLLLSDSGFYLCAWRRTSGEKLFFGSGTQLSVL.

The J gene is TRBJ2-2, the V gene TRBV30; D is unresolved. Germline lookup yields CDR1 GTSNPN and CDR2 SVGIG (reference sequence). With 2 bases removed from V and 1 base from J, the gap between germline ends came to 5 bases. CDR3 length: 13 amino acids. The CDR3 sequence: CAWSLENTGELFF. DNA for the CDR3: TGTGCCTGGAGTCTGGAGAACACCGGGGAGCTGTTTTTT.

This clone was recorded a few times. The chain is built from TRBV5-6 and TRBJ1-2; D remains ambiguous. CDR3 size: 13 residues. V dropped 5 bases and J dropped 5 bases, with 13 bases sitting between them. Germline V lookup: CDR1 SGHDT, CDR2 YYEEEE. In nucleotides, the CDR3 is TGTGCCAGCAGTTCCCAGTTGGAGTATGGCTACACCTTC. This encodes CASSSQLEYGYTF.

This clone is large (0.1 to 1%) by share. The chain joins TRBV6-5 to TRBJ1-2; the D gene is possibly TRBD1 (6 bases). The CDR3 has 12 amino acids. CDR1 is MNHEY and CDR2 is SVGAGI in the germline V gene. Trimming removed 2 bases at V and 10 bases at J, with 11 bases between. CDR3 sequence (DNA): TGTGCCAGCAGTTACGCAGGGGCGGTCTACACCTTC. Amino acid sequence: CASSYAGAVYTF.

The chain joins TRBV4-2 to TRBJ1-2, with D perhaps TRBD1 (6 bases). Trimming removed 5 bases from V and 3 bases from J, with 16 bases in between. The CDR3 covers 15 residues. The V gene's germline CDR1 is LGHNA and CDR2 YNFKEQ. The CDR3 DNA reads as TGTGCCAGCAGCTCAGACAGGTCGACGGACTATGGCTACACCTTC. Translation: CASSSDRSTDYGYTF.

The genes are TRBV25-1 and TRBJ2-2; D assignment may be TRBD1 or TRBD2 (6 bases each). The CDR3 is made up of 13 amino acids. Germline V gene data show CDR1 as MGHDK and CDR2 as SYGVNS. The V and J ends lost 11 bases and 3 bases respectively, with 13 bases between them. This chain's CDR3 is CAVGGLDTGELFF. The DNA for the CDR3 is TGTGCCGTAGGGGGGCTAGACACCGGGGAGCTGTTTTTT.

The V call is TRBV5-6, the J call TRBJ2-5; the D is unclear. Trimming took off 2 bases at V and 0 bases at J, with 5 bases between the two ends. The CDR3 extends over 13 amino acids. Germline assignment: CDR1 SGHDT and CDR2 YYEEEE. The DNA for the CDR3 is TGTGCCAGCAGCTTATCCAACCAAGAGACCCAGTACTTC. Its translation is CASSLSNQETQYF.

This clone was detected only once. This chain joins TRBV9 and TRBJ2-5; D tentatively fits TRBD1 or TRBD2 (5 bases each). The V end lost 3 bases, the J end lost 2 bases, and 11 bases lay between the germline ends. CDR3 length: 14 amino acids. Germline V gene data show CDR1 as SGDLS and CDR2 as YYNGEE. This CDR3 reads CASSDRDGQETQYF. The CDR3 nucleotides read TGTGCCAGCAGCGACCGGGACGGACAAGAGACCCAGTACTTC.

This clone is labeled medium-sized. CDR3 sequence reads: CTMGYTEAFF. CDR3 DNA sequence: TGCACGATGGGATATACTGAAGCTTTCTTT. The chain combines TRBV20-1 with TRBJ1-1; D is unclear. This CDR3 region has 10 residues. Germline-derived CDR1 and CDR2 are DFQATT and SNEGSKA (reference sequence).

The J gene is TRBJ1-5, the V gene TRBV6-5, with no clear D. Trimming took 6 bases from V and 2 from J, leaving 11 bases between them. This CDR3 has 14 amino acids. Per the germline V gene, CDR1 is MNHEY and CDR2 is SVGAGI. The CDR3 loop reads CASSEMAGNQPQHF. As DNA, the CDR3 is TGTGCCAGCAGCGAGATGGCAGGCAATCAGCCCCAGCATTTT.

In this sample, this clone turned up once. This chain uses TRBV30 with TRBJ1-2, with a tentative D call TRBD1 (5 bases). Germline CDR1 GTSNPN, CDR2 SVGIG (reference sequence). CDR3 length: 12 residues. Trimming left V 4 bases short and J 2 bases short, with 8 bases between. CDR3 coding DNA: TGTGCCTGGACGGGGGGGAACTATGGCTACACCTTC. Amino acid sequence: CAWTGGNYGYTF.

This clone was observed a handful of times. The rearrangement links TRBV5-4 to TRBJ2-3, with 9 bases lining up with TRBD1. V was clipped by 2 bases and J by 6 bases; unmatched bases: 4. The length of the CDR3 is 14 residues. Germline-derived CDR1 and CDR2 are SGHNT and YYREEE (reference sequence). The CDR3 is CASSLQGARDTQYF. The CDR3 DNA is TGTGCCAGCAGCTTACAGGGGGCGAGGGATACGCAGTATTTT.

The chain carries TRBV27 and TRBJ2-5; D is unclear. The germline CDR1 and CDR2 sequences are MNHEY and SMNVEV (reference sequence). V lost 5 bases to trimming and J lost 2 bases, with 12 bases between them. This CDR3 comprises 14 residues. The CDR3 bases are TGTGCCAGCAGTCCTGGCGGCTTTCAAGAGACCCAGTACTTC. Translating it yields CASSPGGFQETQYF.

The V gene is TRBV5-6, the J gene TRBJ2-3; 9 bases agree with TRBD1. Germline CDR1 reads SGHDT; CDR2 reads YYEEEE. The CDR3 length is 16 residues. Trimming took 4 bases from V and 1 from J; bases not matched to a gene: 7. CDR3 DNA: TGTGCCAGCAGCCCGCTCCGGGACAGGGGCACAGATACGCAGTATTTT. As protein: CASSPLRDRGTDTQYF.

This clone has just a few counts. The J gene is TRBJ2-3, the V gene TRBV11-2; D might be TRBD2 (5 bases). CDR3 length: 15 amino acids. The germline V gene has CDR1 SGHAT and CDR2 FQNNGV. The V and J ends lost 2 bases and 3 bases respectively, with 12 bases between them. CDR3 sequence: CASSLIEGGTDTQYF. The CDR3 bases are TGTGCCAGCAGCTTAATCGAAGGAGGAACAGATACGCAGTATTTT.

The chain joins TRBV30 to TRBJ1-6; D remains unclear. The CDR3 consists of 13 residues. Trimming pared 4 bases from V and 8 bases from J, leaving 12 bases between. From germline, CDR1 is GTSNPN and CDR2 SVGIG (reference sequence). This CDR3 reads CAWTRASDSPLHF. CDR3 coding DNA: TGTGCCTGGACCCGGGCATCCGATTCACCCCTCCACTTT.

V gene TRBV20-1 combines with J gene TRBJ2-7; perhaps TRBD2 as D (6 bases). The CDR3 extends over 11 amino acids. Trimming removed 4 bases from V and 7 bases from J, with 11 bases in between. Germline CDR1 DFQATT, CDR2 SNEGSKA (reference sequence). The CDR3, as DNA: TGCAGTGCTATTGCGGAGGGGGAGCAGTACTTC. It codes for CSAIAEGEQYF.

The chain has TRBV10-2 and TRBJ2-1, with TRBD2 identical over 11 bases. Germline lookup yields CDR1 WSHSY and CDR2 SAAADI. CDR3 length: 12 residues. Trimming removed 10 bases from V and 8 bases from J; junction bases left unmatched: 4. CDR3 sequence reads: CATTLAGDEQFF. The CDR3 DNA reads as TGCGCCACCACACTAGCGGGGGATGAGCAGTTCTTC.

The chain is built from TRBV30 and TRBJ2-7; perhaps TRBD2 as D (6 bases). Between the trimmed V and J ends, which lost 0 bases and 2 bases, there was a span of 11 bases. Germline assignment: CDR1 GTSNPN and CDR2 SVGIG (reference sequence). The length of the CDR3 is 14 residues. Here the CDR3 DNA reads TGTGCCTGGAGTGTGGGGGGTGGGCCCTACGAGCAGTACTTC. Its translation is CAWSVGGGPYEQYF.

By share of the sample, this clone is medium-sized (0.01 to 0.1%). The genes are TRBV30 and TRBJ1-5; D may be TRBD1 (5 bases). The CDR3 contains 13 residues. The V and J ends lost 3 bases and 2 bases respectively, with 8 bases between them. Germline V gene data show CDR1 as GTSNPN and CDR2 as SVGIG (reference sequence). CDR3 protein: CAWSGGGNQPQHF. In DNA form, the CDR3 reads TGTGCCTGGAGCGGAGGGGGCAATCAGCCCCAGCATTTT.

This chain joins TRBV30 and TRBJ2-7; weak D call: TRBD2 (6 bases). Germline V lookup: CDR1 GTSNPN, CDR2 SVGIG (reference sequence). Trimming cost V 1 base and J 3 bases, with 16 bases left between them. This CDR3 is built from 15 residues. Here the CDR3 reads CAWSGSGGVGYEQYF. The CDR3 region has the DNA TGTGCCTGGAGTGGCTCCGGGGGTGTTGGCTACGAGCAGTACTTC.